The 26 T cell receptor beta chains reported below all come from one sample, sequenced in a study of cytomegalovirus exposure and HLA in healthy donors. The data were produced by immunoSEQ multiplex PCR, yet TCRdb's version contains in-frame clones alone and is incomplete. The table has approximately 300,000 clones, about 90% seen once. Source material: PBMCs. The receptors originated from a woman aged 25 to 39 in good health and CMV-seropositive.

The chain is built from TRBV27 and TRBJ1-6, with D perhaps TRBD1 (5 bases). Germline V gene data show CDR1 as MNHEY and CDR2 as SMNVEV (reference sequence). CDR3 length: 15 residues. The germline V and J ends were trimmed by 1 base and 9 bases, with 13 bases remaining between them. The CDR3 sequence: CASSLLGVGSSPLHF. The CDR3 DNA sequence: TGTGCCAGCAGTTTATTAGGGGTGGGGAGTTCACCCCTCCACTTT.

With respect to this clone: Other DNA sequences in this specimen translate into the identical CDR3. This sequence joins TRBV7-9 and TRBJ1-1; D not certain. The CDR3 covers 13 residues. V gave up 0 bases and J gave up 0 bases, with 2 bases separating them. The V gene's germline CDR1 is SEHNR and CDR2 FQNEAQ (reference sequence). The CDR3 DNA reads TGTGCCAGCAGCTTAGCCTTGAACACTGAAGCTTTCTTT. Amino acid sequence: CASSLALNTEAFF.

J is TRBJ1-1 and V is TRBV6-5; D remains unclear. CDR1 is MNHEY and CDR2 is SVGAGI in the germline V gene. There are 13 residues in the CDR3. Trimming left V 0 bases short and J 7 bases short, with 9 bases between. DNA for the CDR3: TGTGCCAGCAGTTACTCTGGCAGCTTTGAAGCTTTCTTT. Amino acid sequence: CASSYSGSFEAFF.

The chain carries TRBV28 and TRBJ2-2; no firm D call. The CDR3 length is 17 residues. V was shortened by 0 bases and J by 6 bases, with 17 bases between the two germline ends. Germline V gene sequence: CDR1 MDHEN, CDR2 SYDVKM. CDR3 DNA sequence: TGTGCCAGCAGTTTATGGACCCTCAACCTAGGTCCCGGGGAGCTGTTTTTT. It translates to CASSLWTLNLGPGELFF.

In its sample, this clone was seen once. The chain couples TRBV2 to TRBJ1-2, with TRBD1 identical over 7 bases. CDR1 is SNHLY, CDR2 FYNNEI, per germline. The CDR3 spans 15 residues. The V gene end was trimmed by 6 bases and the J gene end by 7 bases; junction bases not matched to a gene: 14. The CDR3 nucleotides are TGTGCCAGCAGATCAAAGGGGGCGTTAATTCTTGGCTACACCTTC. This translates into CASRSKGALILGYTF.

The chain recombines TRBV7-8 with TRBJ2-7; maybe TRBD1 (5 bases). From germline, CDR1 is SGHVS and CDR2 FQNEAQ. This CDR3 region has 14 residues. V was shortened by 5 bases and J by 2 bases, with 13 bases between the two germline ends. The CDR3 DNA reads TGTGCCAGCAGCCTCCGTATAGGGGCCTACGAGCAGTACTTC. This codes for CASSLRIGAYEQYF.

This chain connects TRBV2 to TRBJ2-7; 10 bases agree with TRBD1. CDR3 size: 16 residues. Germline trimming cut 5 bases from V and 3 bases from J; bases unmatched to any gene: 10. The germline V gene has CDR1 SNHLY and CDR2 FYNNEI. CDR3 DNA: TGTGCCAGCAGTCAGGACCGGGACAGGGGAGACTACGAGCAGTACTTC. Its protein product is CASSQDRDRGDYEQYF. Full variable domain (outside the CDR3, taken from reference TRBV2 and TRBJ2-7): EPEVTQTPSHQVTQMGQEVILRCVPISNHLYFYWYRQILGQKVEFLVSFYNNEISEKSEIFDDQFSVERPDGSNFTLKIRSTKLEDSAMYFCASSQDRDRGDYEQYFGPGTRLTVT.

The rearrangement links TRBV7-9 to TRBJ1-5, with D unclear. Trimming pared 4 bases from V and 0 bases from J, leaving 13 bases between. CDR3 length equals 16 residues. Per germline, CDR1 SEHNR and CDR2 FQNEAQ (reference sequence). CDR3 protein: CASSSPDWDSNQPQHF. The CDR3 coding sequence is TGTGCCAGCAGCTCCCCAGACTGGGATAGCAATCAGCCCCAGCATTTT.

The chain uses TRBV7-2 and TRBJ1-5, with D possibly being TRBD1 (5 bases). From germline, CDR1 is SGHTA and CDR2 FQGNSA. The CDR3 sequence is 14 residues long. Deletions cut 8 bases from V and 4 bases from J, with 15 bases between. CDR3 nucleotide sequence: TGTGCCAGCGGAAATAGACAGCTAAATCAGCCCCAGCATTTT. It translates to CASGNRQLNQPQHF.

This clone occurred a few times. The CDR3 DNA reads TGTGCCAGCAGCTGGGGACGGTCGAACACTGAAGCTTTCTTT. As protein: CASSWGRSNTEAFF. J is TRBJ1-1 and V is TRBV5-4; TRBD1 might be the D (5 bases). The CDR3 has 14 amino acids. The V gene's germline CDR1 is SGHNT and CDR2 YYREEE (reference sequence). V shed 3 bases and J shed 1 base, with 10 bases lying between them.

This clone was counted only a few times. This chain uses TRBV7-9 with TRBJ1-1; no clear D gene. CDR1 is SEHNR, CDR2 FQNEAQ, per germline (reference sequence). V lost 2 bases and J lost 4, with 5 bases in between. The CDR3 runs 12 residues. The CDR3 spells CASSLSRTEAFF. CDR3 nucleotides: TGTGCCAGCAGCTTATCCCGCACTGAAGCTTTCTTT.

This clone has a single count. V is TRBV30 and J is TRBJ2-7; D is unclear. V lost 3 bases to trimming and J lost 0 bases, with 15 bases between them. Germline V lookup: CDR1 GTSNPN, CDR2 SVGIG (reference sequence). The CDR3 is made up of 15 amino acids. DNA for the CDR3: TGTGCCTGGAGCTGGGATGGGTCTAGCTCCTACGAGCAGTACTTC. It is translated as CAWSWDGSSSYEQYF.

The CDR3 reads CASSYDRGRNEQFF. Written as DNA, the CDR3 is TGTGCCAGCAGTTACGACAGGGGGCGAAATGAGCAGTTCTTC. This chain connects TRBV6-5 to TRBJ2-1, with 10 positions matching TRBD1. Per germline, CDR1 MNHEY and CDR2 SVGAGI. The CDR3 spans 14 residues. The J segment lost 7 bases and the V segment lost 2 bases, leaving 2 bases of the junction unmatched.

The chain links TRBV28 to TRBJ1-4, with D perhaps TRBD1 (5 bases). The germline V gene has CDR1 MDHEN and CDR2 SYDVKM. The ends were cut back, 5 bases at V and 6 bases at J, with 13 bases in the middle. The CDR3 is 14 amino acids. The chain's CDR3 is CASSLTGLDEKLFF. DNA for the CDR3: TGTGCCAGCAGTCTAACAGGTCTGGATGAAAAACTGTTTTTT.

In DNA, the CDR3 is TGTGCCAGCAGCCAAGATAGTCAGAGTACTAAGAACACTGAAGCTTTCTTT. Its translation is CASSQDSQSTKNTEAFF. This sequence joins TRBV4-2 and TRBJ1-1; D call uncertain. Germline loops: CDR1 LGHNA, CDR2 YNFKEQ. V shed 0 bases and J shed 1 base, with 15 bases lying between them. This CDR3 is 17 amino acids long.

CDR3 sequence: CASGGSFEQFF. DNA for the CDR3: TGTGCCAGCGGGGGGAGTTTTGAGCAGTTCTTC. This chain joins TRBV6-5 and TRBJ2-1, with D possibly being TRBD2 (6 bases). The CDR3 has 11 residues. Per germline, CDR1 MNHEY and CDR2 SVGAGI. V lost 8 bases and J 9 bases, leaving 11 bases between the germline ends.

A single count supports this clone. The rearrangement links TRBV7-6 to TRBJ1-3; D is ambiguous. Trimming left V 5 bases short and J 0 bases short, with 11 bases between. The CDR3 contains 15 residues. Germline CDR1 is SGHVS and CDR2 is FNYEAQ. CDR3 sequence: CASSRSGGSGNTIYF. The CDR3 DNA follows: TGTGCCAGCAGCCGCTCCGGAGGCTCTGGAAACACCATATATTTT.

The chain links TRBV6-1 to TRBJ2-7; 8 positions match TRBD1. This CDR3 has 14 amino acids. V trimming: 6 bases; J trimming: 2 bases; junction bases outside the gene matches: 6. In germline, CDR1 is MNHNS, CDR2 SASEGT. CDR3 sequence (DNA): TGTGCCAGCAGCCAAGACAGGGGCGCCTACGAGCAGTACTTC. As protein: CASSQDRGAYEQYF.

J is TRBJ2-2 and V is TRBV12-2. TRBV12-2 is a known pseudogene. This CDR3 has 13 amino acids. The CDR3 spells CASRWRNTGELFF. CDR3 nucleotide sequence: TGTGCAAGTCGCTGGCGGAACACCGGGGAGCTGTTTTTT.

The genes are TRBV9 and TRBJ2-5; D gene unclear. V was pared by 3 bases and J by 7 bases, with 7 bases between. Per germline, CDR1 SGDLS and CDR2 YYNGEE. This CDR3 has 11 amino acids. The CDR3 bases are TGTGCCAGCAGCGATGCAATGACCCAGTACTTC. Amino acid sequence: CASSDAMTQYF.

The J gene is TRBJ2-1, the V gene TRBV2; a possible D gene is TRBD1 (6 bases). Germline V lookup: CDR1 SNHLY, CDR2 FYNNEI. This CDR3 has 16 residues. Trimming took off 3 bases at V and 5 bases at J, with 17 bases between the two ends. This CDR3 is CASSDLKQGLHNEQFF. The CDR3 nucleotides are TGTGCCAGCAGTGATTTAAAACAGGGCTTACACAATGAGCAGTTCTTC.

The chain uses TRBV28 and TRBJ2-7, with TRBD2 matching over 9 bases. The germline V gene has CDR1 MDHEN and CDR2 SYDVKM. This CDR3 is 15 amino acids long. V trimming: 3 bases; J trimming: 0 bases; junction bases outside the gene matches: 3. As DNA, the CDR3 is TGTGCCAGCAGTTTGTCTAGCGGGGCCTCCTACGAGCAGTACTTC. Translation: CASSLSSGASYEQYF.

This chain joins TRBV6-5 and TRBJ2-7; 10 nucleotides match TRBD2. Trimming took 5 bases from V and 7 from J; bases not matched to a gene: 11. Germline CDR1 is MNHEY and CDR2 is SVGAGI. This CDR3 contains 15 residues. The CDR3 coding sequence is TGTGCCAGCAGTACCCGGACTAGCGGAAGTTTGGAGCAGTACTTC. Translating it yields CASSTRTSGSLEQYF.

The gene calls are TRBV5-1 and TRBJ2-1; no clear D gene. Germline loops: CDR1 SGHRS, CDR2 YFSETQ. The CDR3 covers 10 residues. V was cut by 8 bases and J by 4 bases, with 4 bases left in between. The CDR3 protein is CARSYNEQFF. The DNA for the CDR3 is TGCGCCAGGTCATACAATGAGCAGTTCTTC.

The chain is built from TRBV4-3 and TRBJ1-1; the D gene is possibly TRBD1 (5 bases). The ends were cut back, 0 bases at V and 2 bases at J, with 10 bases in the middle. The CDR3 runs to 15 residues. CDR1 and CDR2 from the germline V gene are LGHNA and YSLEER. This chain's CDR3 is CASSQDPGVNTEAFF. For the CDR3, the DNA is TGCGCCAGCAGCCAAGACCCGGGGGTCAACACTGAAGCTTTCTTT.

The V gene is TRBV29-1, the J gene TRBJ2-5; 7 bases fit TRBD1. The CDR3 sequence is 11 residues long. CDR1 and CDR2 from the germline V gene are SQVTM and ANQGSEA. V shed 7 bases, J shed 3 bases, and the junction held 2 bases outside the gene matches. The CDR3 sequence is CSATGEETQYF. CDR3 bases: TGCAGCGCAACAGGGGAAGAGACCCAGTACTTC.